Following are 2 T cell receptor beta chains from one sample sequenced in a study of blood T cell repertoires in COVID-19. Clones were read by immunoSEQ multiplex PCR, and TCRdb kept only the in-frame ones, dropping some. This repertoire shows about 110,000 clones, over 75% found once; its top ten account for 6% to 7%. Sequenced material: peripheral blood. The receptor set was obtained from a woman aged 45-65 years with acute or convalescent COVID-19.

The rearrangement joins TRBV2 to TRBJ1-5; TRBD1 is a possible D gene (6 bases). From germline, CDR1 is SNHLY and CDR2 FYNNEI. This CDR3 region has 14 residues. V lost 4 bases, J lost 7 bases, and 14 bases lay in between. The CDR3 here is CASSGQVGGQPQHF. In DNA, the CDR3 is TGTGCCAGCAGTGGACAGGTGGGCGGACAGCCCCAGCATTTT.

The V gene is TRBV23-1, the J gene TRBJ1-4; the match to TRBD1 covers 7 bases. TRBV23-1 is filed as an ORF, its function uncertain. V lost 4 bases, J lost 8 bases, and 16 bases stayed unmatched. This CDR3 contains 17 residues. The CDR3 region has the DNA TGCGCCAGCAGTCTAGGCAGGGGGGATTCCACGGGCGAAAAACTGTTTTTT. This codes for CASSLGRGDSTGEKLFF.